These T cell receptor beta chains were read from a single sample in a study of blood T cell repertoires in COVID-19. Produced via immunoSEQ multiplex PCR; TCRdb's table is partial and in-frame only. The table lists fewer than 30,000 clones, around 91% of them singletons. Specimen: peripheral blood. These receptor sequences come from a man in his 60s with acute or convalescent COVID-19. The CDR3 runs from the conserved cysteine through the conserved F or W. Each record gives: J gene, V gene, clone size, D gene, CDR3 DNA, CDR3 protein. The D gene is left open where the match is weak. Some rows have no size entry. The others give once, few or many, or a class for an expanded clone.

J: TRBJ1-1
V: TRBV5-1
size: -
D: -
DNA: TGCGCCAGCAGCCCGGTCGGGGATGAAGCTTTCTTT
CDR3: CASSPVGDEAFF

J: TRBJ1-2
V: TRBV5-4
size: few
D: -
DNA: TGTGCCAGCAGCTTACCGGACGGGATTACCGATAACTATGGCTACACCTTC
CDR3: CASSLPDGITDNYGYTF

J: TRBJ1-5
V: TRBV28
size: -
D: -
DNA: TGTGCCAGCCTCAGGGCAGGGGAGAAAAATCAGCCCCAGCATTTT
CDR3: CASLRAGEKNQPQHF

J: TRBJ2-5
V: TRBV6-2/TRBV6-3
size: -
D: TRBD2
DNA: TGTGCCAGCAGTTACGTCGGACTAGCCCAAGAGACCCAGTACTTC
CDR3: CASSYVGLAQETQYF

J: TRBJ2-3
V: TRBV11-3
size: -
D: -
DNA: TGTGCCAGCAGCCCTGGTGGGGGCTGGGACACAGATACGCAGTATTTT
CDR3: CASSPGGGWDTDTQYF

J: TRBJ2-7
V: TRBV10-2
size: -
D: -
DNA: TGCGCCAGCAGTGCACTTTCTAGTGAGCAGTACTTC
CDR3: CASSALSSEQYF

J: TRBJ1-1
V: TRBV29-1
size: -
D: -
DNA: TGCAGCGCTCTCGCCCAGGGGAACACTGAAGCTTTCTTT
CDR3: CSALAQGNTEAFF

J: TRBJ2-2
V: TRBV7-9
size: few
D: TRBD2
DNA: TGTGCCAGCAGCACCCGCCCGGGGGGGCCGGGCACCGGGGAGCTGTTTTTT
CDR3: CASSTRPGGPGTGELFF

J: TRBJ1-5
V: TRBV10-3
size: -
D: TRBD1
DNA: TGTGCCATCAGCGGGACAGGGGGCGCCGGTCAGCCCCAGCATTTT
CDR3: CAISGTGGAGQPQHF

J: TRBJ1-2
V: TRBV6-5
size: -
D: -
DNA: TGTGCCAGCACCTTGACAGGCTCTAGTAACTATGGCTACACCTTC
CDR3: CASTLTGSSNYGYTF

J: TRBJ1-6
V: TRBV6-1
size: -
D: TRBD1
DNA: TGTGCCAGCAGTGACGGGACAGGGGCTTCACCCCTCCACTTT
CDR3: CASSDGTGASPLHF

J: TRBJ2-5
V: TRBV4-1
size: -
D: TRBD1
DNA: TGCGCCAGCAGCCAAGGGACAGGCGGCCTTGAGACCCAGTACTTC
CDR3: CASSQGTGGLETQYF

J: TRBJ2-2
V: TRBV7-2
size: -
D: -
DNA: TGTGCCAGCAGCCACACGGGGAGTCGGGTTGAAAACACCGGGGAGCTGTTTTTT
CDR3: CASSHTGSRVENTGELFF

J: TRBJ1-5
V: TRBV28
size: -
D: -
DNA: TGTGCCAGCAGTTTGGTACAGGGCGGTCAAAATCAGCCCCAGCATTTT
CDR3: CASSLVQGGQNQPQHF

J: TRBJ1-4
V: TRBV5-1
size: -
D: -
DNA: TGCGCCAGCAGCTTAACACAAGCAGGGAATGAAAAACTGTTTTTT
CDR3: CASSLTQAGNEKLFF

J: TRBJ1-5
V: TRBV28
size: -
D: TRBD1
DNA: TGTGCCAGCAGTTTACCTACAGGGGGCGGTCAGCCCCAGCATTTT
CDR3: CASSLPTGGGQPQHF

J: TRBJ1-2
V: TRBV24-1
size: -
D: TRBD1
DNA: TGTGCCACCAGTGATTCCGGACAGGGAGTAGATGGCTACACCTTC
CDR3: CATSDSGQGVDGYTF

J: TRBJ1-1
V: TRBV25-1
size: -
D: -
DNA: TGTGCCAGCAGCCTAGGGGACACTGAAGCTTTCTTT
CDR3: CASSLGDTEAFF

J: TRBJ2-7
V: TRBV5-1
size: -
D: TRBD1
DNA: TGCGCCAGCAGCTTGGCGACAGGGGTGGTCACCTACGAGCAGTACTTC
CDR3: CASSLATGVVTYEQYF

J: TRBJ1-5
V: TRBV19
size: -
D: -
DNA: TGTGCCAGTGCATCTCCCCGGGACGGGGGGAACAATCAGCCCCAGCATTTT
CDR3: CASASPRDGGNNQPQHF

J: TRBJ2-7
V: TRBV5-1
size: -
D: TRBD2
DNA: TGCGCCAGCAGCCAGGGGGCAGGACTAGCGGGACGGGAGCAGTACTTC
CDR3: CASSQGAGLAGREQYF

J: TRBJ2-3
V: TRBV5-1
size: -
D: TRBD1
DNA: TGCGCCAGCAGACCGGGACAGGAGACAGATACGCAGTATTTT
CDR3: CASRPGQETDTQYF

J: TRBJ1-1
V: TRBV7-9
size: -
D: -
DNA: TGTGCCAGCAGCTTAGTAGGAACGACAGGCGGCCCAGAAGCTTTCTTT
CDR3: CASSLVGTTGGPEAFF

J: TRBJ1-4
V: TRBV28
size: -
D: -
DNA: TGTGCCAGCAGTTCGTCCCTCGGGATAACTAATGAAAAACTGTTTTTT
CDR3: CASSSSLGITNEKLFF

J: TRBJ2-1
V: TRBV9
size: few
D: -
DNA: TGTGCCAGCAGCTCCCGACAGGGAGGAAATGAGCAGTTCTTC
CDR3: CASSSRQGGNEQFF

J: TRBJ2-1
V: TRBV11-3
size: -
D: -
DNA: TGTGCCAGCAGCAGACCCGGGAGCTATGAGCAGTTCTTC
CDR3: CASSRPGSYEQFF

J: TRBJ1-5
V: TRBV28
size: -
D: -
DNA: TGTGCCAGCAGTCTGTCACATGGACAGTCTTATAGCAATCAGCCCCAGCATTTT
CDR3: CASSLSHGQSYSNQPQHF

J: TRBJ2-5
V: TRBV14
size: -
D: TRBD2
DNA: TGTGCCAGCAGCCAGGGACTAGCGGGAGTTAAGACCCAGTACTTC
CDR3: CASSQGLAGVKTQYF

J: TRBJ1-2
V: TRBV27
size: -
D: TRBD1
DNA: TGTGCCAGCAGAACACTCCAGGGGGTTAACTATGGCTACACCTTC
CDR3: CASRTLQGVNYGYTF

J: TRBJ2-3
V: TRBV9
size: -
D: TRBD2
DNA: TGTGCCAGCAGCGTAGGTAGCGGGGGCGATACGCAGTATTTT
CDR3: CASSVGSGGDTQYF

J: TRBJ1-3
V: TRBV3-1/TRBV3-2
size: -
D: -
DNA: TGTGCCAGCAGCCAGCCGGGCTCTGGAAACACCATATATTTT
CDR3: CASSQPGSGNTIYF

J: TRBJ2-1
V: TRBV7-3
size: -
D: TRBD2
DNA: TGTGCCAGCAGCTTGCTGGCGGGAGGGAACTACAATGAGCAGTTCTTC
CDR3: CASSLLAGGNYNEQFF

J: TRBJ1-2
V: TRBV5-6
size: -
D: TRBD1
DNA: TGTGCCAGCAGCTTGGGGCCCCTAACAGGGGATGACTATGGCTACACCTTC
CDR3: CASSLGPLTGDDYGYTF

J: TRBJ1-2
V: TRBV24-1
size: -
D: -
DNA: TGTGCCACCAGTGGCCCGGACACACACGGGGGCTATGGCTACACCTTC
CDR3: CATSGPDTHGGYGYTF

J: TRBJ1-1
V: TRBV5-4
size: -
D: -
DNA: TGTGCCAGCACCACGGACGGACTTACTGAAGCTTTCTTT
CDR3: CASTTDGLTEAFF

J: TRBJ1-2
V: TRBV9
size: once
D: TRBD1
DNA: TGTGCCAGCAGCCCCGGGACAGGGGGAGGCTATGGCTACACCTTC
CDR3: CASSPGTGGGYGYTF

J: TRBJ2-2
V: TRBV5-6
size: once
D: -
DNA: TGTGCCAGCAGCTTGGGGCCCTCGGGCACCGGGGAGCTGTTTTTT
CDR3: CASSLGPSGTGELFF

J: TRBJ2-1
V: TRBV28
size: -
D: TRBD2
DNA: TGTGCCAGCAGGGAGAGCGGGAGGACCTACAATGAGCAGTTCTTC
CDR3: CASRESGRTYNEQFF

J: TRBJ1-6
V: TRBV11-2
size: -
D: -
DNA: TGTGCCAGCAGCCCCTCCGACAGTCACCATTCACCCCTCCACTTT
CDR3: CASSPSDSHHSPLHF

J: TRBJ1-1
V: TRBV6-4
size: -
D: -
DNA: TGTGCCAGCAGTGAGACCCGAGGCACTGAAGCTTTCTTT
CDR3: CASSETRGTEAFF

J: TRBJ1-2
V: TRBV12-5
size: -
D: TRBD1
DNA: TGTGCTAGTGGTTTATGGGGACAGGTTAACTATGGCTACACCTTC
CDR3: CASGLWGQVNYGYTF

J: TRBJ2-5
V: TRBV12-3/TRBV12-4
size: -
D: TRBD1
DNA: TGTGCCAGCAGTTTTGGGACAGCAGAGACCCAGTACTTC
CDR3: CASSFGTAETQYF

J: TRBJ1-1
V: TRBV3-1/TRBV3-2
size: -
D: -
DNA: TGTGCCAGCAGCCAGCGAGGAATTGTAAGTGAAGCTTTCTTT
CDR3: CASSQRGIVSEAFF

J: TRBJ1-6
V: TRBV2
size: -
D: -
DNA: TGTGCCAGCAGTGAGATAAGGCGGGATTCACCCCTCCACTTT
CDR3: CASSEIRRDSPLHF

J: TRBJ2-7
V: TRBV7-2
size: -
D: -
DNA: TGTGCCAGCAGCTTGGCCACAGGGCCCTACGAGCAGTACTTC
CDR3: CASSLATGPYEQYF

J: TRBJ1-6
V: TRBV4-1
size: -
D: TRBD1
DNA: TGCGCCAGCAGCCAACCGACAGGGGCTGGGTCACCCCTCCACTTT
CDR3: CASSQPTGAGSPLHF